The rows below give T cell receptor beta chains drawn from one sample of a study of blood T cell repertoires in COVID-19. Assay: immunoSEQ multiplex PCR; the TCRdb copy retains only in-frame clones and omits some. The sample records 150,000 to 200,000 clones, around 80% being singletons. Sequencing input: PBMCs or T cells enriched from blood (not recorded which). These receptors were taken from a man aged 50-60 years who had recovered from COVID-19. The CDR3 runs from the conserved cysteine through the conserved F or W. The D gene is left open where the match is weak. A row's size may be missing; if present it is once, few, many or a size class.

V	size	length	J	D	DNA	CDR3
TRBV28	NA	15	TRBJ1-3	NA	TGTGCCAGCAGTTTACCGGCCAGGCTCGGAAACACCATATATTTT	CASSLPARLGNTIYF
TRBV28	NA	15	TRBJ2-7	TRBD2	TGTGCCAGCAGTTCGTCTAGCGGGAGGAGATACGAGCAGTACTTC	CASSSSSGRRYEQYF
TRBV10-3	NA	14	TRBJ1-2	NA	TGTGCCATCAGTCGGGAGGGCCGTAACTATGGCTACACCTTC	CAISREGRNYGYTF
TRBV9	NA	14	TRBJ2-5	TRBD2	TGTGCCAGCAGCGTAACTAGCGGGCCTGAGATCCAGTACTTC	CASSVTSGPEIQYF
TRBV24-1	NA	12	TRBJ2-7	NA	TGTGCCACCGGAGGGAGGGGGTTCCAGCAGTACTTC	CATGGRGFQQYF
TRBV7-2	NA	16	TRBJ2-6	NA	TGTGCCAGCAGCTTAGACACCCGCTCTGGGGCCAACGTCCTGACTTTC	CASSLDTRSGANVLTF
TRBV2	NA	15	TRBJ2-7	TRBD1	TGTGCCACTTCGCCGCGGACAGGGTCCTCCTACGAGCAGTACTTC	CATSPRTGSSYEQYF
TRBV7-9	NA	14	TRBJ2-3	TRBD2	TGTGCCAGCAGCTTGGGTAGCGGGGGAGATACGCAGTATTTT	CASSLGSGGDTQYF
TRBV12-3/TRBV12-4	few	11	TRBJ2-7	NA	TGTGCCAGCAGTCGTCTGTACGAGCAGTACTTC	CASSRLYEQYF
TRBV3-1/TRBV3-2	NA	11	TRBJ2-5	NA	TGTGCCAGCGGGAGGGGGAAGACCCAGTACTTC	CASGRGKTQYF
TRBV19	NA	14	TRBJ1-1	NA	TGTGCCAGTAGTGGGGGGGGCTTCGGCACTGAAGCTTTCTTT	CASSGGGFGTEAFF
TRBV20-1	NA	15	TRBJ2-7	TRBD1	TGCAGTGCTAGTAGTACCGGGACAGGGACCTACGAGCAGTACTTC	CSASSTGTGTYEQYF
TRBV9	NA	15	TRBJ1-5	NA	TGTGCCAGCAGCGAAAGCCCCCTGGCGGATCAGCCCCAGCATTTT	CASSESPLADQPQHF
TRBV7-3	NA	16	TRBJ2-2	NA	TGTGCCAGCAGCTTAAGCCCCCACTCTAACACCGGGGAGCTGTTTTTT	CASSLSPHSNTGELFF
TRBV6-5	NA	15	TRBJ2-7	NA	TGTGCCAGCAGTTATAGGACAACGGATACCTACGAGCAGTACTTC	CASSYRTTDTYEQYF
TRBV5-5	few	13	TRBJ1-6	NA	TGTGCCAGCAGCCCCCCGCCAGGTTCACCCCTCCACTTT	CASSPPPGSPLHF
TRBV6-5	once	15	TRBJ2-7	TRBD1	TGTGCCAGCAGTTACTCGACAGGGAATTCCTACGAGCAGTACTTC	CASSYSTGNSYEQYF
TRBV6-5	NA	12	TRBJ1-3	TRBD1	TGTGCCAGCACGGGACAGGGAAACACCATATATTTT	CASTGQGNTIYF
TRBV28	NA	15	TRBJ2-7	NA	TGTGCCAGCAGTTTAGGGACACTCGTCGATTACGAGCAGTACTTC	CASSLGTLVDYEQYF
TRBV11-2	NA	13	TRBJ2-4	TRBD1	TGTGCCAGCAGCTCGCGGACAGGGACCATTCAGTACTTC	CASSSRTGTIQYF
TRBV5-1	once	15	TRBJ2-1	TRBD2	TGCGCCAGCAGCCTACGGACTAGCAGTTACAATGAGCAGTTCTTC	CASSLRTSSYNEQFF
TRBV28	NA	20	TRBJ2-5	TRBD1	TGTGCCAGCAGTTCCGACCCCCCCAAAGGGACAGGAGATACTCAAGAGACCCAGTACTTC	CASSSDPPKGTGDTQETQYF
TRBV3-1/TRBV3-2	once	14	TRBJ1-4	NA	TGTGCCAGCAGCCAAGTGGCAGTTAATGAAAAACTGTTTTTT	CASSQVAVNEKLFF
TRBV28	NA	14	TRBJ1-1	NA	TGTGCCAGCAGTTTCTCTGGAAGGGGCACTGAAGCTTTCTTT	CASSFSGRGTEAFF
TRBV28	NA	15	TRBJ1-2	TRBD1	TGTGCCAGCAGGCGGGACAGGGGGATGACATATGGCTACACCTTC	CASRRDRGMTYGYTF
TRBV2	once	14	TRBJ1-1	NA	TGTGCCAGCAGTCTCCTGACAGTGAACACTGAAGCTTTCTTT	CASSLLTVNTEAFF
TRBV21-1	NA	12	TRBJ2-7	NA	TGTGCCAGCAGCAAAGGGTTAGACGAGCAGTACTTC	CASSKGLDEQYF
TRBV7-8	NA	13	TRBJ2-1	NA	TGTGCCAGCAGCTTAAGGGCCTCGGGGGAGCAGTTCTTC	CASSLRASGEQFF
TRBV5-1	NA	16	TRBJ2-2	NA	TGCGCCAGCAGCTTGGCTTCGGCGGTGGAGACCGGGGAGCTGTTTTTT	CASSLASAVETGELFF
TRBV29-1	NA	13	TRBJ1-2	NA	TGCAGCGCCGAGAAGACTGGCACCTATGGCTACACCTTC	CSAEKTGTYGYTF
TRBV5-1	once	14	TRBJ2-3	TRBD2	TGCGCCAGTTCTAGCGGGGGGGATTCAGATACGCAGTATTTT	CASSSGGDSDTQYF